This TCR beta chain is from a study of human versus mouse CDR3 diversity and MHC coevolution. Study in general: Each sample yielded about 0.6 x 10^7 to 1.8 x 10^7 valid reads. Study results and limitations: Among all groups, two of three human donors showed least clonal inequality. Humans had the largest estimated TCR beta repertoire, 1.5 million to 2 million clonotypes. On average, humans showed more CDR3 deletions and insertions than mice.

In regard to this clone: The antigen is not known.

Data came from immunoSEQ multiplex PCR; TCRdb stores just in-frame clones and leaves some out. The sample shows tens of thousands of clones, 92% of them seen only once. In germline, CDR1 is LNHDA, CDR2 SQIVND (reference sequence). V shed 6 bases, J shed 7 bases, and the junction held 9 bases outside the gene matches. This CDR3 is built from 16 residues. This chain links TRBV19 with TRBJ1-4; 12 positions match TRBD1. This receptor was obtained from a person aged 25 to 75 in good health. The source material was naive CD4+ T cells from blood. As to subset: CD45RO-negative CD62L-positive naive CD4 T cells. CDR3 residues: CASSSPRDRGREKLFF. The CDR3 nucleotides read TGTGCCAGTAGCTCACCCCGGGACAGGGGGCGTGAAAAACTGTTTTTT. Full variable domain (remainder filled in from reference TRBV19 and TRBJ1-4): DGGITQSPKYLFRKEGQNVTLSCEQNLNHDAMYWYRQDPGQGLRLIYYSQIVNDFQKGDIAEGYSVSREKKESFPLTVTSAQKNPTAFYLCASSSPRDRGREKLFFGSGTQLSVL.